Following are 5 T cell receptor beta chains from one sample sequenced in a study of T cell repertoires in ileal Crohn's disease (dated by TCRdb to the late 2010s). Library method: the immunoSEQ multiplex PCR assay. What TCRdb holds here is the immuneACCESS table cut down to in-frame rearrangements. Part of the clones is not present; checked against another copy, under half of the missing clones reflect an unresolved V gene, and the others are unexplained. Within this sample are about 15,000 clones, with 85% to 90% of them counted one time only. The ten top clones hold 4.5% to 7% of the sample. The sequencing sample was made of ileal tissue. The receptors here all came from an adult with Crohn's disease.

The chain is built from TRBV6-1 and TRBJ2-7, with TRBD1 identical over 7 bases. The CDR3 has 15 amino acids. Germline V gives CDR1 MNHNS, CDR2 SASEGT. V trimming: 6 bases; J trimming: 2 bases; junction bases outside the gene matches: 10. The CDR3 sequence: CASSPRGSLTYEQYF. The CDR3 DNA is TGTGCCAGCAGCCCCAGGGGGAGCCTGACCTACGAGCAGTACTTC.

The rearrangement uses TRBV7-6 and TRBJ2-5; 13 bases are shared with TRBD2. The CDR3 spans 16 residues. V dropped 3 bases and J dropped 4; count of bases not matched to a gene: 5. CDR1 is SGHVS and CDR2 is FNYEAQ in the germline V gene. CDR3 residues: CASSFTSGRGRETQYF. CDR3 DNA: TGTGCCAGCAGCTTCACTAGCGGGAGGGGAAGAGAGACCCAGTACTTC.

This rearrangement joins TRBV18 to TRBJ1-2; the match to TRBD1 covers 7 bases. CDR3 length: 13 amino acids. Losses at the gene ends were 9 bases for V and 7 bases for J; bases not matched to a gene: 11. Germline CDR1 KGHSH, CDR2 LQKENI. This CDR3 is CASRTGGGSGYTF. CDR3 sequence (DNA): TGTGCCAGTAGGACAGGCGGAGGAAGTGGCTACACCTTC.

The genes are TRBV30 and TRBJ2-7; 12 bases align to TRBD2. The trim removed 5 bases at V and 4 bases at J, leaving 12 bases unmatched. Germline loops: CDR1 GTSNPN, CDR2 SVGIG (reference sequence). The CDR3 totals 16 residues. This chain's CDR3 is CAWLPSGRAVRYEQYF. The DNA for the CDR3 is TGTGCCTGGCTCCCTAGCGGGAGGGCGGTCAGATACGAGCAGTACTTC. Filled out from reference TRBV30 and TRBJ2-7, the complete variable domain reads SQTIHQWPATLVQPVGSPLSLECTVEGTSNPNLYWYRQAAGRGLQLLFYSVGIGQISSEVPQNLSASRPQDRQFILSSKKLLLSDSGFYLCAWLPSGRAVRYEQYFGPGTRLTVT.

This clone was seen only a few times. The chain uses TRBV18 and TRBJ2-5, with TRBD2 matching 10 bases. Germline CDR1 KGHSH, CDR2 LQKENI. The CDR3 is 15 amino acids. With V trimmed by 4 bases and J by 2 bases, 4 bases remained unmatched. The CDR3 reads CASSLRTSGQETQYF. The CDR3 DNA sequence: TGTGCCAGCTCACTTCGGACTAGCGGACAAGAGACCCAGTACTTC.